The source of this T cell receptor (beta chain) is a study of metastatic and nonmetastatic thyroid tumors. Study as a whole: Repertoire data that came from the blood and tumor or nodule tissue of malignant and benign thyroid patients were compared. General study points: When malignant thyroid tumors were compared with benign nodules, TCR beta diversity was reportedly significantly higher in the malignant tumors. This held in both blood and tumor samples.

No treatment of any kind had been given to any patient before thyroid surgery. The germline gives CDR1 SGHDT, CDR2 YYEEEE. The ends were cut back, 0 bases at V and 0 bases at J, with 10 bases in the middle. The length of the CDR3 is 16 residues. This clone was counted only a few times. Its antigen is undetermined. A read error may explain this, as a much larger clone is one base away. Methods used by the authors: Clinicopathological groups differed in CDR3, with these differences serving to build a distant-metastasis classifier for papillary thyroid cancer. With MiXCR, TCRdb called clones anew from the PCR reads. TCRdb assigned the V and J calls; the authors' analysis was not used. The top ten clones hold about 10% of a sample with roughly 20,000 clones, approximately 22% of them seen once.

The receptor comes from a male donor with papillary thyroid cancer or a benign thyroid nodule (not recorded which). Some clones in this sample may be carry-over from other donors' samples. The sequenced sample consisted of tumor tissue. This sequence joins TRBV5-6 and TRBJ2-1; unclear D gene. CDR3 sequence reads: CASSLVGYRSYNEQFF. In nucleotides, the CDR3 is TGTGCCAGCAGCTTGGTAGGCTACCGCTCCTACAATGAGCAGTTCTTC. Together with reference TRBV5-6 and TRBJ2-1, the CDR3 gives the full variable domain: DAGVTQSPTHLIKTRGQQVTLRCSPKSGHDTVSWYQQALGQGPQFIFQYYEEEERQRGNFPDRFSGHQFPNYSSELNVNALLLGDSALYLCASSLVGYRSYNEQFFGPGTRLTVL.